This T cell receptor beta chain emerged from a study of identical twins. Findings of the study overall: Out-of-frame alpha sequences shared by twins showed excess low generation probability. Insertion counts were lower in abundant cord blood beta clonotypes, a trend that memory repertoires did not show. There is a chance that invariant MAIT and iNKT cells partially muddied zero-insertion analyses.

This clonotype was counted ten times or more. The antigen is unknown. Trimming took 5 bases from V and 3 from J; bases not matched to a gene: 8. This CDR3 comprises 15 residues. The authors used template switching to add a universal primer site and gave cDNA unique molecular identifiers. TCRdb redid the calling of the 5' RACE reads with MiXCR, one entry per CDR3 protein. Found here are 700,000 to 950,000 distinct CDR3 sequences, 9% to 15% of them singletons; the top ten hold around 1.5%. Separately, the same data were catalogued under a study of yellow fever vaccine responses in identical twins.

The chain uses TRBV12-3 or TRBV12-4 and TRBJ1-1; 8 nucleotides align to TRBD1. The sample consisted of PBMCs. This receptor was identified in a woman aged 18-29 years in good health. CDR3 bases: TGTGCCAGCAGTCCCCGACAGGGGCGGGACACTGAAGCTTTCTTT. Its translation: CASSPRQGRDTEAFF.